Listed below are T cell receptor beta chains from one sample, sequenced in a study of Graves' ophthalmopathy and Graves' hyperthyroidism. Each CDR3 protein is one row after TCRdb ran MiXCR on the multiplex PCR reads. The sample has a few hundred thousand distinct CDR3 sequences, about a sixth seen once. The sample taken for sequencing was peripheral blood. Receptors were obtained from an adult woman with stable Graves' hyperthyroidism. Each CDR3 is given with its conserved first and last residue.

J gene | V gene | CDR3 protein
TRBJ2-3 | TRBV29-1 | CSVTELAGSTDTQYF
TRBJ1-5 | TRBV18 | CASSPRDPRGQPQHF
TRBJ2-7 | TRBV19 | CASSSHPQGGLYF
TRBJ2-7 | TRBV13 | CASSLQGHGYEQYF
TRBJ2-7 | TRBV6-6 | CASTATGTYEQYF
TRBJ1-1 | TRBV6-1 | CASSRSPGPGNTEAFF
TRBJ1-1 | TRBV12-3/TRBV12-4 | CASRATGGSAEAFF
TRBJ2-7 | TRBV15 | CATSRDRVAAASYEQYF
TRBJ2-5 | TRBV6-1 | CASSRTGTSMWETQYF
TRBJ2-7 | TRBV30 | CAWSRGTSGRASIYEQYF
TRBJ2-7 | TRBV13 | CASSSGQGANYEQYF
TRBJ1-2 | TRBV27 | CASSPLLTGNYGYTF
TRBJ2-2 | TRBV7-8 | CASSPYRGDTGELFF
TRBJ2-7 | TRBV11-2 | CASSLVARPGTLGSYEQYF
TRBJ2-7 | TRBV20-1 | CSARDKLAVSYEQYF
TRBJ2-4 | TRBV20-1 | CSARRLAGAVPGGNIQYF
TRBJ2-5 | TRBV6-1 | CASSATAYQETQYF
TRBJ1-2 | TRBV28 | CASSTPTGGQYRYTF
TRBJ2-7 | TRBV6-2/TRBV6-3 | CASRGADEQYF
TRBJ1-2 | TRBV29-1 | CSALGQGVNYGYTF
TRBJ1-1 | TRBV28 | CASSHYRGKVSEAFF
TRBJ2-5 | TRBV6-1 | CASTHREETQYF
TRBJ2-7 | TRBV15 | CATSRSRGVTSHEQYF
TRBJ2-3 | TRBV28 | CASRGGLAGGYEGTDTQYF
TRBJ1-1 | TRBV6-1 | CASSLGGGGSSTEAFF
TRBJ2-2 | TRBV20-1 | CSALTLAGGPTEELFF
TRBJ2-5 | TRBV7-2 | CASSVNQGEFGETQYF
TRBJ1-2 | TRBV12-3/TRBV12-4 | CASSYEPRSYGYTF
TRBJ1-5 | TRBV6-1 | CASSEVEGNQPQHF
TRBJ2-2 | TRBV20-1 | CSARVREGNTGELFF
TRBJ2-4 | TRBV14 | CASSQDHVAGGNLAKNIKYF
TRBJ2-7 | TRBV19 | CASSIGRDYEQYF
TRBJ2-7 | TRBV7-9 | CASSSPGRAGYEQYF
TRBJ1-3 | TRBV12-3/TRBV12-4 | CASTPATGNTIYF
TRBJ1-1 | TRBV29-1 | CSVEPGANTEAFF
TRBJ2-5 | TRBV30 | CAWRGGMGSGKETQYF
TRBJ2-4 | TRBV24-1 | CATSDRTNIQYF
TRBJ2-7 | TRBV20-1 | CSAHSGYEQYF
TRBJ1-1 | TRBV13 | CASSPSFGENTEAFF
TRBJ1-1 | TRBV18 | CASSPPWGRGTEAFF
TRBJ2-7 | TRBV2 | CASSYTTDYEQYF
TRBJ2-7 | TRBV6-1 | CASSEGHLDEQYF
TRBJ1-5 | TRBV28 | CASSHSPRRSNQPQHF
TRBJ2-5 | TRBV18 | CASSPLRTAQETQYF
TRBJ1-3 | TRBV28 | CASSLEESWDLDTIYF
TRBJ2-1 | TRBV7-9 | CASSLFSGSGNSEKFF
TRBJ2-7 | TRBV28 | CASSPGPGQGVNEQYF
TRBJ2-5 | TRBV19 | CATRAEQETQYF
TRBJ1-1 | TRBV20-1 | CSAATGDANTEAFF